The clone carrying this T cell receptor beta chain was found a few times. As yet, its antigen is unknown. This sample was included in a study of early T cells in non-severe SARS-CoV-2 infection. About the study: The chains were unpaired, and the sequenced material was bulk RNA from unsorted whole blood. Overall study results and limits: Private and CD4 specificities were missed by VDJdb matching, skewed to anti-spike CD8.

Individual cDNA molecules were tagged with unique molecular identifiers, the study reported. From the 5' RACE reads, TCRdb called clonotypes with MiXCR, one entry per CDR3 protein. The data show approximately 70,000 distinct CDR3 sequences, with over 10% seen just once and 2.7% held by the top ten. Trimming cost V 1 base and J 0 bases, with 10 bases left between them. This CDR3 has 16 amino acids. Germline CDR1 reads MGHRA; CDR2 reads YSYEKL. This rearrangement joins TRBV4-1 to TRBJ1-5; D is undetermined. The receptor was isolated from an adult who was a healthcare worker with PCR-confirmed SARS-CoV-2 infection or an uninfected control (not recorded which). Sequences were derived from whole blood, sampled at baseline. DNA for the CDR3: TGCGCCAGCAGCCAAGGACATAGCCTTAGCAATCAGCCCCAGCATTTT. Translating gives CASSQGHSLSNQPQHF.